These T cell receptor beta chains were read from a single sample in a study of beta chain features in type 1 diabetes. Generated by immunoSEQ multiplex PCR, the TCRdb table keeps only in-frame clones and is missing some. The sample has over 300,000 clones, approximately 8.2% seen once. The sequencing input was central memory CD4+ T cells from blood. These receptors were collected from a woman between 18 and 29 years old in good health. CDR3s include the opening cysteine and the closing phenylalanine or tryptophan.

TRBV4-1	TRBJ2-7	CASSQAGLAGVEQYF
TRBV6-5	TRBJ2-5	CASSYGAGGETQYF
TRBV5-6	TRBJ2-7	CASRKRGLSYEQYF
TRBV29-1	TRBJ1-2	CSVDPEANYGYTF
TRBV19	TRBJ1-2	CASSIGSGQLYGYTF
TRBV6-5	TRBJ2-1	CASRWDRSTEQFF
TRBV7-9	TRBJ2-5	CASSKGTEETQYF
TRBV25-1	TRBJ2-1	CASSRGTSGTVF
TRBV29-1	TRBJ2-7	CSVVLEDRSNYEQYF
TRBV7-3	TRBJ2-3	CASSVGTSGPTDTQYF
TRBV9	TRBJ2-3	CASGSRSSTDTQYF
TRBV5-1	TRBJ1-4	CASSLDGGSGLRNEKLFF
TRBV5-1	TRBJ2-4	CASSLGIVAKNIQYF
TRBV10-3	TRBJ2-7	CAISEAGASREQYF
TRBV7-2	TRBJ2-1	CASSLGLQNNEQFF
TRBV9	TRBJ2-1	CASSSPWNNEQFF
TRBV7-2	TRBJ2-7	CASSLALRSQKPYEQYF
TRBV5-4	TRBJ2-5	CASSLRGETQYF
TRBV4-1	TRBJ2-7	CASSRGEGPYEQYF
TRBV7-2	TRBJ2-1	CASSLYRGNNEQFF
TRBV7-9	TRBJ1-1	CASSLEMGTEAFF
TRBV27	TRBJ1-4	CASSLSGFSTNEKLFF
TRBV7-3	TRBJ2-3	CASSPLGGPGTQYF
TRBV11-2	TRBJ2-5	CASSLGGTYQETQYF
TRBV6-5	TRBJ2-3	CASSASGGQHTQYF
TRBV28	TRBJ2-1	CASRPNVQGSYNEQFF
TRBV5-6	TRBJ2-7	CASSSTGQAARRYF
TRBV6-5	TRBJ1-3	CASSSFGQYLGNTIYF
TRBV13	TRBJ2-1	CASRVYNEQFF
TRBV28	TRBJ1-5	CASHTDRGNQPQHF
TRBV10-3	TRBJ1-4	CAISRQGGEKLFF
TRBV7-9	TRBJ2-6	CASSLGATSGANVLTF
TRBV7-2	TRBJ2-7	CASSLNPRYEQYF
TRBV6-1	TRBJ2-1	CASRSEQFF
TRBV11-2	TRBJ1-3	CASSLGSLGSGNTIYF
TRBV7-3	TRBJ1-2	CASSLADSYGYTF
TRBV6-1	TRBJ2-5	CASSISGRETQYF
TRBV19	TRBJ2-1	CASSTQESLYNEQFF
TRBV28	TRBJ2-5	CASSAFASGSQETQYF
TRBV7-2	TRBJ2-1	CASSLDTGADEQFF
TRBV7-2	TRBJ2-1	CASSLRRVSPYNEQFF
TRBV9	TRBJ2-1	CASSPGDRGFPNEQFF
TRBV7-9	TRBJ2-7	CASSLPVGRGISYEQYF